The 13 T cell receptor beta chains reported below all come from one sample, sequenced in a study of metastatic and nonmetastatic thyroid tumors. TCRdb re-called clones from the PCR reads using MiXCR. The sample shows approximately 50,000 clones, 20% of them seen only once. Thyroid surgery was preceded by no treatment in any patient. Sequencing was performed on blood. The receptors were sampled from a female donor with papillary thyroid cancer or a benign thyroid nodule (not recorded which). Some clones in this sample may be carry-over from other donors' samples.

This clone was seen ten or more times. The V call is TRBV5-4, the J call TRBJ1-2; weak D call: TRBD1 (6 bases). V was cut by 4 bases and J by 2 bases, with 9 bases left in between. The length of the CDR3 is 13 residues. The germline V gene has CDR1 SGHNT and CDR2 YYREEE (reference sequence). The CDR3: CASSKQGNYGYTF. The CDR3 DNA follows: TGTGCCAGCAGCAAACAGGGAAACTATGGCTACACCTTC.

The chain carries TRBV20-1 and TRBJ1-6; D remains unclear. The germline V gene encodes CDR1 DFQATT and CDR2 SNEGSKA (reference sequence). CDR3 length: 13 residues. Trimming cost V 0 bases and J 14 bases, with 14 bases left between them. CDR3 sequence: CSARDRFGAALHF. The CDR3 nucleotides are TGCAGTGCTAGAGACAGATTCGGAGCAGCCCTCCACTTT.

V usage is TRBV5-1 and J usage is TRBJ2-7, with D perhaps matching TRBD2 (5 bases). The CDR3 consists of 14 residues. Trimming cost V 6 bases and J 10 bases, with 23 bases left between them. Per the germline V gene, CDR1 is SGHRS and CDR2 is YFSETQ. The CDR3 sequence is CASILFSVNSDQYF. DNA for the CDR3: TGCGCCAGCATCCTCTTTAGCGTGAACTCCGACCAGTACTTC.

This chain links TRBV6-2 or TRBV6-3 with TRBJ2-7; 10 bases are shared with TRBD2. Unmatched junction bases numbered 17, after V lost 6 bases and J lost 6 bases. This CDR3 has 17 residues. Germline values: CDR1 MNHEY, CDR2 SVGEGT. The chain's CDR3 is CASRSSSGRAGFREQYV. The CDR3 coding sequence is TGTGCCAGCAGAAGCTCAAGCGGGAGGGCCGGGTTTCGCGAGCAGTACGTC.

This clone was seen ten or more times. The chain carries TRBV5-1 and TRBJ2-6; D gene ambiguous. V was shortened by 0 bases and J by 0 bases, with 4 bases between the two germline ends. The CDR3 has 15 residues. CDR1 and CDR2 from the germline V gene are SGHRS and YFSETQ. The CDR3 spells CASSLAASGANVLTF. DNA for the CDR3: TGCGCCAGCAGCTTGGCCGCCTCTGGGGCCAACGTCCTGACTTTC.

This clone showed up just a few times. Because the CDR3 is missing its conserved closing phenylalanine or tryptophan, this is likely a read error. This chain uses TRBV6-1 with TRBJ1-3; D is ambiguous. V was clipped by 7 bases and J by 3 bases, with 16 bases between them. This CDR3 spans 15 amino acids. CDR1 is MNHNS, CDR2 SASEGT, per germline. The CDR3 DNA sequence: TGTGCCAGCACTACCACACCCGCCTATGGAAACACCATATATTCT. It encodes CASTTTPAYGNTIYS.

This clone appeared many times. V is TRBV10-2 and J is TRBJ1-5; D remains unclear. V dropped 0 bases and J dropped 6 bases, with 9 bases sitting between them. Germline-derived CDR1 and CDR2 are WSHSY and SAAADI. This CDR3 region has 14 residues. The CDR3: CASSESNPFQPQHF. In DNA, the CDR3 is TGCGCCAGCAGTGAGTCGAATCCCTTTCAGCCCCAGCATTTT.

There are many counts of this clone. The J gene is TRBJ1-2, the V gene TRBV27; TRBD1 agrees at 12 bases. Germline CDR1 reads MNHEY; CDR2 reads SMNVEV (reference sequence). J lost 6 bases, V lost 5 bases, and 16 bases had no gene match. The CDR3 totals 18 residues. Written as DNA, the CDR3 is TGTGCCAGCAGTAAACTCTTTGCCGGGACAGGGGGCGCAGATGGCTACACCTTC. This codes for CASSKLFAGTGGADGYTF.

This clone was seen ten or more times. The V gene is TRBV9, the J gene TRBJ2-2, with 9 bases that match TRBD1. Germline V lookup: CDR1 SGDLS, CDR2 YYNGEE. The CDR3 loop spans 16 amino acids. The V gene end was trimmed by 1 base and the J gene end by 4 bases; junction bases not matched to a gene: 5. CDR3 sequence: CASSVRTGVSTGELFF. CDR3 sequence (DNA): TGTGCCAGCAGCGTAAGGACAGGGGTGAGCACCGGGGAGCTGTTTTTT.

This clone was recorded at least ten times. The chain is built from TRBV28 and TRBJ1-2; a weak D match, TRBD1 (6 bases). Germline V lookup: CDR1 MDHEN, CDR2 SYDVKM. Trimming pared 4 bases from V and 8 bases from J, leaving 17 bases between. The CDR3 covers 14 residues. This CDR3 reads CASSYIAGGAGYTF. The CDR3 DNA sequence: TGTGCCAGCAGTTACATCGCGGGGGGCGCGGGCTACACCTTC.

In its sample, this clone was seen many times. This chain connects TRBV29-1 to TRBJ2-2, with 8 positions matching TRBD1. J lost 8 bases, V lost 0 bases, and 8 bases had no gene match. CDR3 length equals 15 residues. CDR1 and CDR2 from the germline V gene are SQVTM and ANQGSEA. The CDR3 sequence: CSVEDLTGARGELFF. The DNA of the CDR3 is TGCAGCGTTGAAGATTTGACAGGGGCACGGGGGGAGCTGTTTTTT.

V and J are TRBV28 and TRBJ2-7, with D perhaps matching TRBD2 (6 bases). V lost 5 bases and J lost 3, with 17 bases in between. The CDR3 contains 15 residues. Germline assignment: CDR1 MDHEN and CDR2 SYDVKM. This CDR3 is CASSPSVSSLYEQYF. The CDR3 bases are TGTGCCAGCAGTCCTAGCGTGAGTTCTCTCTACGAGCAGTACTTC.

This clone was counted ten times or more. The same CDR3 can be traced to other DNA sequences in this sample. This chain connects TRBV7-2 to TRBJ1-5; D gene unclear. V gave up 5 bases and J gave up 6 bases, with 11 bases separating them. This CDR3 is 13 amino acids long. Germline loops: CDR1 SGHTA, CDR2 FQGNSA. The CDR3 sequence is CASSKAIPQPQHF. The CDR3 DNA is TGTGCCAGCAGCAAGGCCATCCCTCAGCCCCAGCATTTT.